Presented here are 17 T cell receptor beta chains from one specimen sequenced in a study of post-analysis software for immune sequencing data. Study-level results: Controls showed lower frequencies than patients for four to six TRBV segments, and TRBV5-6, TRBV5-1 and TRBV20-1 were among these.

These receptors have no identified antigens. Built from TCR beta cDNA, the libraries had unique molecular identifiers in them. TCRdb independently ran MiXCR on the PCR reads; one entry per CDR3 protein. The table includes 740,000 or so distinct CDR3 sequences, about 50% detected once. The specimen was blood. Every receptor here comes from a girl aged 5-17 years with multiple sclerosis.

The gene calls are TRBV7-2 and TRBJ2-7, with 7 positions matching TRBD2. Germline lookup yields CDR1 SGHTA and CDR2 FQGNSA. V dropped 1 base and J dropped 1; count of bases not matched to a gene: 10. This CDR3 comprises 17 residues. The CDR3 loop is CASSLGAVAGGSYEQYF. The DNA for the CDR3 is TGTGCCAGCAGCTTAGGTGCCGTAGCGGGCGGATCCTACGAGCAGTACTTC.

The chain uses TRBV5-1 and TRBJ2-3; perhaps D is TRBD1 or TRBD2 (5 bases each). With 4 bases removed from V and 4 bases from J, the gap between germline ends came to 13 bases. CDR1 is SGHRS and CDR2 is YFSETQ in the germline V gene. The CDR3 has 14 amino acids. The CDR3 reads CASSGGLTSDTQYF. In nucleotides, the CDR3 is TGCGCCAGCAGCGGGGGTCTTACATCAGATACGCAGTATTTT.

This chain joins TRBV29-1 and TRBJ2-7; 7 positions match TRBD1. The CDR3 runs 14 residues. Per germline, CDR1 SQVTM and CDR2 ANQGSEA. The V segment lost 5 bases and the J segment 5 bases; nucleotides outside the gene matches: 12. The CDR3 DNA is TGCAGCGTTTTTAAGGACAGGTCCCCCAACGAGCAGTACTTC. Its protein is CSVFKDRSPNEQYF.

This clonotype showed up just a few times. The CDR3 region is CASSEAGPDTQYF. DNA of the CDR3: TGCGCCAGCAGTGAGGCGGGTCCAGATACGCAGTATTTT. The V gene is TRBV5-1, the J gene TRBJ2-3; weak D call: TRBD2 (5 bases). The germline V and J ends were trimmed by 5 bases and 4 bases, with 11 bases remaining between them. CDR3 size: 13 residues. Germline lookup yields CDR1 SGHRS and CDR2 YFSETQ.

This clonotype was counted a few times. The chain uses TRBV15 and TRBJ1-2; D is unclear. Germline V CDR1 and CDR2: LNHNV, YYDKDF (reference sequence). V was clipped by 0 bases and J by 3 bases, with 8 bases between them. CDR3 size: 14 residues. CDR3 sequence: CATSREQPDYGYTF. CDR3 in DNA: TGTGCCACCAGCAGAGAACAGCCTGACTATGGCTACACCTTC.

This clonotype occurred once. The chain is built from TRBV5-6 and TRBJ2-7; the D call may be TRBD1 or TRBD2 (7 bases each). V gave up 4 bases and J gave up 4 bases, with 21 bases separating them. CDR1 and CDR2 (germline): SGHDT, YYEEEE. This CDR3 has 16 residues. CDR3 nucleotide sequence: TGTGCCAGCAGCCCCCTACCTGACAGGGAGGGATACGAGCAGTACTTC. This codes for CASSPLPDREGYEQYF.

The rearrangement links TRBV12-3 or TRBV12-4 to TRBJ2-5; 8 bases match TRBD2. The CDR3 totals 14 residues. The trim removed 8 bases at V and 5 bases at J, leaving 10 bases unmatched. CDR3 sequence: CASAPSASGETQYF. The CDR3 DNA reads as TGTGCCAGCGCCCCCTCCGCTAGCGGGGAGACCCAGTACTTC.

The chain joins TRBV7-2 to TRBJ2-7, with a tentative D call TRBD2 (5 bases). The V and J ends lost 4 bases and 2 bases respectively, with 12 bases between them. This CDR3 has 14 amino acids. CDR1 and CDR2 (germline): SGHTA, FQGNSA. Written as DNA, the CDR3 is TGTGCCAGCAGCTATTGGACTGGGGCCTACGAGCAGTACTTC. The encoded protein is CASSYWTGAYEQYF.

Written as DNA, the CDR3 is TGTGCCAGCAGCCAAGACCTCTGGGACAGGGCGAGAGGGGCCAACGTCCTGACTTTC. Its protein is CASSQDLWDRARGANVLTF. The genes are TRBV14 and TRBJ2-6, with 9 nucleotides matching TRBD1. In germline, CDR1 is SGHDN, CDR2 FVKESK. The CDR3 is 19 residues long. J lost 4 bases, V lost 0 bases, and 10 bases had no gene match.

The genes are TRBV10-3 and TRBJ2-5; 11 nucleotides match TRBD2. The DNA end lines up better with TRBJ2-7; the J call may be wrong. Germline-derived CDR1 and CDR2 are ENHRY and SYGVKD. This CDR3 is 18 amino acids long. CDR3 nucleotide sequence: TGTGCCATCAGTACGGGACTAGCGGACGACTCATTTACCTACGAGCAGTACTTC. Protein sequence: CAISTGLADDSFTYEQYF.

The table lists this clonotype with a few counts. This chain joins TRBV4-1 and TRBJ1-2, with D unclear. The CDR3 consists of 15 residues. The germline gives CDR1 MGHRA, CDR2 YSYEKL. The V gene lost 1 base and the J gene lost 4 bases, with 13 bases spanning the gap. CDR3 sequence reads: CASSQVGRRFYGYTF. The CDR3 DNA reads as TGCGCCAGCAGCCAAGTGGGCAGGCGGTTCTATGGCTACACCTTC.

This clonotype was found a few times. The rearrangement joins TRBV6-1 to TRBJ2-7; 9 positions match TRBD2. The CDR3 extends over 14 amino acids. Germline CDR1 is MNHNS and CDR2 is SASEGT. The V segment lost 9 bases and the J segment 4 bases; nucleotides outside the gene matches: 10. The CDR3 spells CASHGGLARYEQYF. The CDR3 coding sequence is TGTGCCAGTCATGGGGGACTAGCCAGGTACGAGCAGTACTTC.

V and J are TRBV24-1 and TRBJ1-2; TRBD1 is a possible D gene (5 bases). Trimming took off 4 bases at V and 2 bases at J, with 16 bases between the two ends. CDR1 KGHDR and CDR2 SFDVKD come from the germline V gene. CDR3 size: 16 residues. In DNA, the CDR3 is TGTGCCACCAGTGACCGCTACGGGGAGGGGAACTATGGCTACACCTTC. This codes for CATSDRYGEGNYGYTF.

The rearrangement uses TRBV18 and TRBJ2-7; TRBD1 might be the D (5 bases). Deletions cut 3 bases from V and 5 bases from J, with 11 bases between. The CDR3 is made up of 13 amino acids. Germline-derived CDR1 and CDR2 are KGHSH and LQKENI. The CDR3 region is CASSPPGSNEQYF. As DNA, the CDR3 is TGTGCCAGCTCACCTCCAGGGTCGAACGAGCAGTACTTC.

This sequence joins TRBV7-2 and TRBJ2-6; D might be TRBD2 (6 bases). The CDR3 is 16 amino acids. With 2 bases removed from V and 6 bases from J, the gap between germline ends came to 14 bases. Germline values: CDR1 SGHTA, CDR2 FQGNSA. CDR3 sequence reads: CASSLTWEVEANVLTF. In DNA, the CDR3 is TGTGCCAGCAGCTTAACTTGGGAGGTAGAGGCCAACGTCCTGACTTTC. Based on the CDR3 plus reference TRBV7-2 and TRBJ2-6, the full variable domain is GAGVSQSPSNKVTEKGKDVELRCDPISGHTALYWYRQSLGQGLEFLIYFQGNSAPDKSGLPSDRFSAERTGGSVSTLTIQRTQQEDSAVYLCASSLTWEVEANVLTFGAGSRLTVL.

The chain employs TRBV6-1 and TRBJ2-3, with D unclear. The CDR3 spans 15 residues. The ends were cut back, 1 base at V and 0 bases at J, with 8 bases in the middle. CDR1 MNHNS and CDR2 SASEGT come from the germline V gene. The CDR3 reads CASSEVAASTDTQYF. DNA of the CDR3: TGTGCCAGCAGTGAAGTGGCGGCGAGCACAGATACGCAGTATTTT.

CDR3 sequence: CASSLAAGGLNEQYF. The CDR3 DNA sequence: TGCGCCAGCAGCTTGGCGGCCGGAGGGCTCAACGAGCAGTACTTC. This chain links TRBV5-1 with TRBJ2-5; possible D gene TRBD2, 6 bases. The J call could be wrong; TRBJ2-7 is a better fit for the DNA end. CDR3 length equals 15 residues. Germline V gene lookup returns CDR1 SGHRS and CDR2 YFSETQ.